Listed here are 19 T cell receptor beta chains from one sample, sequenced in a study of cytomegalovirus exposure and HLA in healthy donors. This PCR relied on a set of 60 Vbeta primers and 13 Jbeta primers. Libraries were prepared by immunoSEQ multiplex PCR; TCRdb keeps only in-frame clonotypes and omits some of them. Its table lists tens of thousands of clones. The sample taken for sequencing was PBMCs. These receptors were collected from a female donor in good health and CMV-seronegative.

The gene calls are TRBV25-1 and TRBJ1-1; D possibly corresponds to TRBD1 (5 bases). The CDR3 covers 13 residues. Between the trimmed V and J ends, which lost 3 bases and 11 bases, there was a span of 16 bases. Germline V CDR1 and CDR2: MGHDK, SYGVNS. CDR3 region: CASSDEIGTGAFF. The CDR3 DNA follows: TGTGCCAGCAGTGACGAAATCGGGACTGGGGCTTTCTTT.

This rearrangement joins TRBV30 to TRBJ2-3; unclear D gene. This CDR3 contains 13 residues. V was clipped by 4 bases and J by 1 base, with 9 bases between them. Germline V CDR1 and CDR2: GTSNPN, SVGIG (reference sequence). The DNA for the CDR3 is TGTGCCTGGAATTTTGAGGGCACAGATACGCAGTATTTT. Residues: CAWNFEGTDTQYF.

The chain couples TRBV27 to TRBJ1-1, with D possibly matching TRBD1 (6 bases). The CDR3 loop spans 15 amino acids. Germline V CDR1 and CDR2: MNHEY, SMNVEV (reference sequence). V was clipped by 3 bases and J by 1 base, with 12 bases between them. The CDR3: CASSFDRFGNTEAFF. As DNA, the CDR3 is TGTGCCAGCAGTTTTGACAGGTTTGGGAACACTGAAGCTTTCTTT.

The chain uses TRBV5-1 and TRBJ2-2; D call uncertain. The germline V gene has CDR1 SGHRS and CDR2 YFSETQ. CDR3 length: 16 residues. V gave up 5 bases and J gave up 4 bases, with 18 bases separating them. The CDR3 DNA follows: TGCGCCAGCAGGAAGCTCGACCGGCCGGGCACCGGGGAGCTGTTTTTT. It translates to CASRKLDRPGTGELFF.

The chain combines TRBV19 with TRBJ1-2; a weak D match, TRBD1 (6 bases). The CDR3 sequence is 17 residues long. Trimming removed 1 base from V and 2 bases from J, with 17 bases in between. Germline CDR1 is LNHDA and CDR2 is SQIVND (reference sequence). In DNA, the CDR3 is TGTGCCAGTAGTATAGTAGACAGGTTACTCCGCAACTATGGCTACACCTTC. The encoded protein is CASSIVDRLLRNYGYTF.

CDR3 sequence (DNA): TGTGCCAGCAGCTACACAGGGGGAAGCACAGATACGCAGTATTTT. It translates to CASSYTGGSTDTQYF. The chain is built from TRBV7-3 and TRBJ2-3; 8 bases are shared with TRBD1. The J segment lost 0 bases and the V segment lost 4 bases, leaving 3 bases of the junction unmatched. Germline-derived CDR1 and CDR2 are SGHTA and FQGTGA. This CDR3 contains 15 residues.

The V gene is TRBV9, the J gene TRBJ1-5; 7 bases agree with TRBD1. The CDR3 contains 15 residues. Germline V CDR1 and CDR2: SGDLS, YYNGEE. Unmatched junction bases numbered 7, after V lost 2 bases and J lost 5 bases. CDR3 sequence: CASSVGTASHQPQHF. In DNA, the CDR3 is TGTGCCAGCAGCGTCGGGACAGCTTCCCATCAGCCCCAGCATTTT.

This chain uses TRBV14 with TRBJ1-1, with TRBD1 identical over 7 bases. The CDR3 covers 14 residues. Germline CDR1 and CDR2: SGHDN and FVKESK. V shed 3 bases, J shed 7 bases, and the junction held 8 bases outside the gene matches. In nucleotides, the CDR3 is TGTGCCAGCAGCCATACGACAGGGAGGTTTGAAGCTTTCTTT. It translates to CASSHTTGRFEAFF.

The chain's CDR3 is CATSEGQPYEQYF. The CDR3 nucleotides are TGTGCCACTTCCGAGGGCCAGCCCTACGAGCAGTACTTC. The chain employs TRBV10-3 and TRBJ2-7, with D maybe TRBD2 (5 bases). The CDR3 is made up of 13 amino acids. The germline V gene encodes CDR1 ENHRY and CDR2 SYGVKD. With 10 bases removed from V and 2 bases from J, the gap between germline ends came to 15 bases.

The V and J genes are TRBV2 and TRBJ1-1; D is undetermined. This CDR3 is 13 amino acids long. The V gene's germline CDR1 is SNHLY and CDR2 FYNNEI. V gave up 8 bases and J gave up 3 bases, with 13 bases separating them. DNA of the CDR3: TGTGCCAGCGGCAGGTCCGATTACACTGAAGCTTTCTTT. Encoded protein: CASGRSDYTEAFF.

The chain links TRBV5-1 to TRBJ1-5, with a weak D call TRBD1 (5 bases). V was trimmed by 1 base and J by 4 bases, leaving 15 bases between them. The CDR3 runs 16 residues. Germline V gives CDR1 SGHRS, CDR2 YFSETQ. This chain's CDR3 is CASSLFTTSGNQPQHF. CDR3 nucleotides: TGCGCCAGCAGCTTGTTTACCACGTCAGGGAATCAGCCCCAGCATTTT.

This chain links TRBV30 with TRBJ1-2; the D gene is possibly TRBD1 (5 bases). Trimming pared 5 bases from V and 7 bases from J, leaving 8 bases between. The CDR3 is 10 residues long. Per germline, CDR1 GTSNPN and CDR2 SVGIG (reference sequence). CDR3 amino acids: CAWSGFGYTF. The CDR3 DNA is TGTGCCTGGTCAGGGTTTGGCTACACCTTC.

CDR3: CSVEEQGNYGYTF. In DNA form, the CDR3 reads TGCAGCGTTGAAGAACAGGGTAACTATGGCTACACCTTC. The chain employs TRBV29-1 and TRBJ1-2, with a possible D match to TRBD1 (6 bases). The germline gives CDR1 SQVTM, CDR2 ANQGSEA. Deletions cut 0 bases from V and 1 base from J, with 6 bases between. The CDR3 has 13 residues.

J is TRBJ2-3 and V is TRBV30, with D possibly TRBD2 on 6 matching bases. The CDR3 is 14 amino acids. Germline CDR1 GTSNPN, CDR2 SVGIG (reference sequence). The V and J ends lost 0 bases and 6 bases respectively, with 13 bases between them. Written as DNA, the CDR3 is TGTGCCTGGAGTGTTGGAGGGAAAGGGGATACGCAGTATTTT. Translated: CAWSVGGKGDTQYF.

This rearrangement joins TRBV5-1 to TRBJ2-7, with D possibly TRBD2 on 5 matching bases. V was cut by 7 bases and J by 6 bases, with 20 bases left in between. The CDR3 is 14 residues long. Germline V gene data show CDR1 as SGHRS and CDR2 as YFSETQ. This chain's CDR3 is CASSEGYDWGEQYF. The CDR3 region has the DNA TGCGCCAGCTCAGAGGGCTATGACTGGGGCGAGCAGTACTTC.

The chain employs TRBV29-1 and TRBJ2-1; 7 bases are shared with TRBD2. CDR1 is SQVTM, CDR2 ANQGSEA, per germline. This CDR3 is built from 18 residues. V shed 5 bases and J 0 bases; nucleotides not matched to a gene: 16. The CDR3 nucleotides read TGCAGCGTTACCCGACTAGCCCCTGAGGGCAGCTCCTACAATGAGCAGTTCTTC. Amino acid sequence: CSVTRLAPEGSSYNEQFF.

The CDR3 DNA reads TGCAGCGTCGGACAGGCCCACACAGATACGCAGTATTTT. Translating it yields CSVGQAHTDTQYF. This chain joins TRBV29-1 and TRBJ2-3; TRBD1 matches 7 bases. CDR3 size: 13 residues. Germline CDR1 and CDR2: SQVTM and ANQGSEA. V lost 6 bases, J lost 2 bases, and 5 bases stayed unmatched.

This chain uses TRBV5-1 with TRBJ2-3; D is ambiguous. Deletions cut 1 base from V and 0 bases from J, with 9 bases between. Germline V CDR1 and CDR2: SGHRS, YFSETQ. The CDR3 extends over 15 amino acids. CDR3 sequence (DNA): TGCGCCAGCAGCTTGTATTCCTACAGCACAGATACGCAGTATTTT. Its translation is CASSLYSYSTDTQYF.

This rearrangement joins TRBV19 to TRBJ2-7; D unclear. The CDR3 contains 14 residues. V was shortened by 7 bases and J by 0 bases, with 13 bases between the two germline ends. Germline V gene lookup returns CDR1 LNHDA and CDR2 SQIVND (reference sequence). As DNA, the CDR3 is TGTGCCAGTAACCCTGACTTCCACTCCTACGAGCAGTACTTC. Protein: CASNPDFHSYEQYF.